These 25 T cell receptor beta chains were all obtained from the same sample, sequenced in a study of blood T cell repertoires in COVID-19. Sequenced by immunoSEQ multiplex PCR; TCRdb stores in-frame clones only, minus some. The sample includes hundreds of thousands of clones, about 80% seen only once; the top ten take over 1.5%. Sequencing was carried out using peripheral blood. These receptors all come from a woman aged 80 or over with acute or convalescent COVID-19.

The rearrangement joins TRBV5-4 to TRBJ2-5, with D possibly matching TRBD1 (5 bases). V was pared by 0 bases and J by 5 bases, with 14 bases between. The CDR3 extends over 15 amino acids. CDR1 is SGHNT and CDR2 is YYREEE in the germline V gene (reference sequence). This CDR3 is CASSLADPNRETQYF. CDR3 coding DNA: TGTGCCAGCAGCTTGGCGGACCCGAACAGGGAGACCCAGTACTTC.

This clone came up a few times. The gene calls are TRBV6-2 or TRBV6-3 and TRBJ1-1, with TRBD1 matching 9 bases. V was clipped by 5 bases and J by 1 base; unmatched bases: 11. CDR3 length: 17 amino acids. Germline assignment: CDR1 MNHEY and CDR2 SVGEGT. CDR3 nucleotides: TGTGCCAGCAGTGACAGACAGGGGGTCCAAACGAACACTGAAGCTTTCTTT. Its translation: CASSDRQGVQTNTEAFF.

This clone was seen only once. The chain carries TRBV6-5 and TRBJ1-6, with TRBD1 matching 8 bases. With 2 bases clipped from V and 8 bases from J, the junction kept 8 bases outside the gene matches. The CDR3 spans 16 residues. Germline CDR1 MNHEY, CDR2 SVGAGI. The CDR3 region is CASSYEAGTGDSPLHF. CDR3 nucleotide sequence: TGTGCCAGCAGTTACGAAGCCGGGACAGGAGATTCACCCCTCCACTTT.

The chain recombines TRBV6-1 with TRBJ2-3; 9 bases match TRBD2. The CDR3 is made up of 16 amino acids. V shed 3 bases and J 6 bases; nucleotides not matched to a gene: 10. Germline V gene lookup returns CDR1 MNHNS and CDR2 SASEGT. The CDR3 DNA reads as TGTGCCAGCAGTGAGGGGGGAGCGGGAGGACGGGATACGCAGTATTTT. This encodes CASSEGGAGGRDTQYF.

The rearrangement links TRBV6-2 or TRBV6-3 to TRBJ1-5; tentative D call: TRBD1 (6 bases). This CDR3 spans 15 amino acids. Looked up from germline, CDR1 is MNHEY and CDR2 is SVGEGT. Trimming took off 0 bases at V and 3 bases at J, with 9 bases between the two ends. CDR3 sequence (DNA): TGTGCCAGCAGTTACTCGACAGGAACCAATCAGCCCCAGCATTTT. Translation: CASSYSTGTNQPQHF.

This chain uses TRBV7-2 with TRBJ2-3, with TRBD2 matching 9 bases. This CDR3 contains 16 residues. V shed 0 bases and J 1 base; nucleotides not matched to a gene: 2. Germline loops: CDR1 SGHTA, CDR2 FQGNSA. This CDR3 reads CASSLAAGGGTDTQYF. The CDR3 coding sequence is TGTGCCAGCAGCTTAGCGGCGGGAGGGGGCACAGATACGCAGTATTTT.

This clone has a single count. In DNA, the CDR3 is TGTGCCAGCAGCTCTGGGGCCCCTGGGGCCAACGTCCTGACTTTC. This codes for CASSSGAPGANVLTF. The chain is built from TRBV11-2 and TRBJ2-6; possibly TRBD1 for D (5 bases). With 4 bases removed from V and 2 bases from J, the gap between germline ends came to 9 bases. From germline, CDR1 is SGHAT and CDR2 FQNNGV. There are 15 residues in the CDR3.

This sequence joins TRBV19 and TRBJ2-5; 10 bases are shared with TRBD1. After removal of 5 bases from V and 5 bases from J, the junction contained 5 bases not matched to a gene. The CDR3 covers 14 residues. Germline CDR1 is LNHDA and CDR2 is SQIVND (reference sequence). This CDR3 is CASSPRQGAETQYF. The CDR3 DNA is TGTGCCAGTAGTCCACGACAGGGGGCCGAGACCCAGTACTTC.

V is TRBV5-1 and J is TRBJ2-3; unclear D gene. Germline V CDR1 and CDR2: SGHRS, YFSETQ. The germline V and J ends were trimmed by 0 bases and 0 bases, with 20 bases remaining between them. The CDR3 covers 19 residues. The CDR3 spells CASSLGGSFQRLSTDTQYF. CDR3 sequence (DNA): TGCGCCAGCAGCTTGGGCGGATCATTCCAAAGACTTAGCACAGATACGCAGTATTTT. The entire variable domain, with the rest obtained from reference TRBV5-1 and TRBJ2-3, is as follows: KAGVTQTPRYLIKTRGQQVTLSCSPISGHRSVSWYQQTPGQGLQFLFEYFSETQRNKGNFPGRFSGRQFSNSRSEMNVSTLELGDSALYLCASSLGGSFQRLSTDTQYFGPGTRLTVL.

This clone was detected only once. The rearrangement uses TRBV19 and TRBJ2-3; 9 positions match TRBD2. There are 14 residues in the CDR3. Germline V lookup: CDR1 LNHDA, CDR2 SQIVND (reference sequence). V shed 4 bases, J shed 5 bases, and the junction held 4 bases outside the gene matches. The CDR3 region has the DNA TGTGCCAGTAGTACTAGCGGGGCTAGAGATACGCAGTATTTT. Its translation is CASSTSGARDTQYF.

The J gene is TRBJ1-1, the V gene TRBV7-2, with D perhaps TRBD1 (5 bases). Trimming pared 3 bases from V and 0 bases from J, leaving 8 bases between. This CDR3 is 14 amino acids long. CDR1 SGHTA and CDR2 FQGNSA come from the germline V gene. CDR3: CASSFQGMNTEAFF. CDR3 nucleotide sequence: TGTGCCAGCAGCTTTCAGGGAATGAACACTGAAGCTTTCTTT.

This clone was seen only once. This chain links TRBV19 with TRBJ2-7; 13 nucleotides agree with TRBD2. This CDR3 spans 16 amino acids. CDR1 and CDR2 (germline): LNHDA, SQIVND (reference sequence). Trimming at V came to 5 bases and at J to 2 bases, leaving 6 bases not matched to a gene. CDR3 loop: CASSGGTSGMTYEQYF. In DNA form, the CDR3 reads TGTGCCAGTAGTGGAGGGACTAGCGGGATGACCTACGAGCAGTACTTC.

This clone has just a few counts. The chain recombines TRBV6-6 with TRBJ2-7; 10 nucleotides align to TRBD2. Germline V gives CDR1 MNHNY, CDR2 SVGAGI (reference sequence). The CDR3 loop spans 15 amino acids. Unmatched junction bases numbered 8, after V lost 6 bases and J lost 3 bases. The CDR3: CASRYLAGEIYEQYF. CDR3 sequence (DNA): TGTGCCAGCAGGTACCTAGCGGGAGAAATCTACGAGCAGTACTTC.

The rearrangement uses TRBV19 and TRBJ2-7; weak D call: TRBD1 (5 bases). CDR3 size: 13 residues. Per germline, CDR1 LNHDA and CDR2 SQIVND (reference sequence). The V gene lost 4 bases and the J gene lost 4 bases, with 11 bases spanning the gap. The CDR3 loop reads CASSTSGLYEQYF. CDR3 bases: TGTGCCAGTAGTACATCAGGGTTATACGAGCAGTACTTC.

This clone was seen a few times. V gene TRBV6-2 or TRBV6-3 combines with J gene TRBJ1-4; no clear D. The germline V and J ends were trimmed by 2 bases and 0 bases, with 10 bases remaining between them. Germline V lookup: CDR1 MNHEY, CDR2 SVGEGT. The CDR3 runs to 16 residues. The CDR3 nucleotides are TGTGCCAGCAGTTACCATCAGATTGCAACTAATGAAAAACTGTTTTTT. Encoded protein: CASSYHQIATNEKLFF.

CDR3 residues: CASSPRTGDYYEQYF. The CDR3 nucleotides are TGTGCCAGCAGCCCTCGGACAGGCGATTACTACGAGCAGTACTTC. This chain uses TRBV11-1 with TRBJ2-7; TRBD1 matches 7 bases. The CDR3 has 15 residues. J gave up 3 bases and V 5 bases, and 10 bases lay outside the gene matches. In germline, CDR1 is SGHAT, CDR2 FQDESV (reference sequence).

The chain has TRBV7-9 and TRBJ1-2; no reliable D call. V lost 3 bases, J lost 3 bases, and 5 bases lay in between. Germline CDR1 and CDR2: SEHNR and FQNEAQ (reference sequence). The CDR3 covers 12 residues. The CDR3 DNA follows: TGTGCCAGCAGCTTCGGGGACTATGGCTACACCTTC. Residues: CASSFGDYGYTF. Together with reference TRBV7-9 and TRBJ1-2, the CDR3 gives the full variable domain: DTGVSQNPRHKITKRGQNVTFRCDPISEHNRLYWYRQTLGQGPEFLTYFQNEAQLEKSRLLSDRFSAERPKGSFSTLEIQRTEQGDSAMYLCASSFGDYGYTFGSGTRLTVV.

The J gene is TRBJ2-2, the V gene TRBV25-1; 8 bases line up with TRBD1. CDR1 is MGHDK and CDR2 is SYGVNS in the germline V gene. This CDR3 is 14 amino acids long. V lost 5 bases, J lost 5 bases, and 4 bases stayed unmatched. The CDR3 DNA reads TGTGCCAGCAGTAGGACAGGGACTACCGGGGAGCTGTTTTTT. Translating it yields CASSRTGTTGELFF. Complete variable domain (other parts from reference TRBV25-1 and TRBJ2-2): EADIYQTPRYLVIGTGKKITLECSQTMGHDKMYWYQQDPGMELHLIHYSYGVNSTEKGDLSSESTVSRIRTEHFPLTLESARPSHTSQYLCASSRTGTTGELFFGEGSRLTVL.

CDR3 residues: CASGLFVAGDTDTQYF. CDR3 DNA sequence: TGTGCCAGCGGCCTCTTCGTTGCGGGAGACACAGATACGCAGTATTTT. V is TRBV28 and J is TRBJ2-3, with TRBD2 matching 7 bases. The CDR3 covers 16 residues. Per the germline V gene, CDR1 is MDHEN and CDR2 is SYDVKM. Losses at the gene ends were 8 bases for V and 2 bases for J; bases not matched to a gene: 13.

This chain links TRBV5-1 with TRBJ2-3; 14 nucleotides align to TRBD2. Looked up from germline, CDR1 is SGHRS and CDR2 is YFSETQ. This CDR3 comprises 16 residues. With 4 bases clipped from V and 4 bases from J, the junction kept 5 bases outside the gene matches. CDR3: CASSPQGLAGADTQYF. The CDR3, as DNA: TGCGCCAGCAGCCCACAGGGACTAGCGGGGGCAGATACGCAGTATTTT. The variable domain in full, with the rest retrieved from reference TRBV5-1 and TRBJ2-3, is KAGVTQTPRYLIKTRGQQVTLSCSPISGHRSVSWYQQTPGQGLQFLFEYFSETQRNKGNFPGRFSGRQFSNSRSEMNVSTLELGDSALYLCASSPQGLAGADTQYFGPGTRLTVL.

The chain is built from TRBV6-5 and TRBJ2-7, with D possibly being TRBD1 (6 bases). Trimming pared 7 bases from V and 3 bases from J, leaving 16 bases between. The germline V gene encodes CDR1 MNHEY and CDR2 SVGAGI. CDR3 length equals 14 residues. CDR3 sequence: CASKGYQGLYEQYF. CDR3 in DNA: TGTGCCAGCAAAGGTTATCAGGGGCTCTACGAGCAGTACTTC.

This CDR3 is CASSPGGGAGGYTF. Here the CDR3 DNA reads TGCGCCAGCAGCCCCGGTGGGGGGGCGGGGGGCTACACCTTC. V is TRBV4-3 and J is TRBJ1-2; tentatively, D is TRBD1 (6 bases). V gave up 4 bases and J gave up 8 bases, with 17 bases separating them. Germline V lookup: CDR1 LGHNA, CDR2 YSLEER. CDR3 length: 14 amino acids.

The CDR3, as DNA: TGTGCCAGCAGTCGGGGGCTGGGAGGGAGCTATGGCTACACCTTC. This translates into CASSRGLGGSYGYTF. The rearrangement uses TRBV28 and TRBJ1-2, with D perhaps matching TRBD1 (6 bases). This CDR3 has 15 residues. Trimming removed 5 bases at V and 4 bases at J, with 17 bases between. CDR1 and CDR2 (germline): MDHEN, SYDVKM.

V gene TRBV11-2 combines with J gene TRBJ2-4; D not resolved. The CDR3 is 17 residues long. The V end lost 3 bases, the J end lost 0 bases, and 15 bases lay between the germline ends. The germline CDR1 and CDR2 sequences are SGHAT and FQNNGV. CDR3 sequence (DNA): TGTGCCAGCAGCTTGCGAGGATCGACTTTAGCCAAAAACATTCAGTACTTC. Amino acids: CASSLRGSTLAKNIQYF.

The chain carries TRBV19 and TRBJ1-5, with no clear D. Germline V CDR1 and CDR2: LNHDA, SQIVND (reference sequence). This CDR3 region has 14 residues. The V and J ends lost 2 bases and 2 bases respectively, with 7 bases between them. The CDR3 region is CASSIYRGNQPQHF. The DNA for the CDR3 is TGTGCCAGTAGTATATACAGAGGCAATCAGCCCCAGCATTTT.